The entry that follows covers one TCR beta chain sequence. Its target is not known. This sample stems from a study of T cell responses to AZD1222 COVID-19 vaccine. On the study more broadly: Pooling of second doses given at about 4 or about 12 weeks was done. General study results and limits: Spike-wide coverage was observed for vaccine-associated CD4 TCRs, with dominant responses at 160-218 and 743-854. Targets within unmutated variant regions were reportedly found for nearly half of spike-specific TCRs. Only six or seven AZD1222 recipients were seropositive at baseline.

With V trimmed by 7 bases and J by 6 bases, 5 bases remained unmatched. Per the germline V gene, CDR1 is KGHSH and CDR2 is LQKENI. This CDR3 has 14 residues. Using immunoSEQ multiplex PCR, the repertoire was profiled, and TCRdb retains in-frame clones only, with some absent. This repertoire shows around 140,000 clones, roughly 90% found once; its top ten account for approximately 3.1%. This specimen consisted of peripheral blood, obtained on day 0 of AZD1222 vaccination. The chain joins TRBV18 to TRBJ2-1; 11 bases are a match to TRBD1. The receptor was isolated from an adult in good health. CDR3 coding DNA: TGTGCCAGCTTCCGGGACAGGGGGTTCAATGAGCAGTTCTTC. Its translation is CASFRDRGFNEQFF.